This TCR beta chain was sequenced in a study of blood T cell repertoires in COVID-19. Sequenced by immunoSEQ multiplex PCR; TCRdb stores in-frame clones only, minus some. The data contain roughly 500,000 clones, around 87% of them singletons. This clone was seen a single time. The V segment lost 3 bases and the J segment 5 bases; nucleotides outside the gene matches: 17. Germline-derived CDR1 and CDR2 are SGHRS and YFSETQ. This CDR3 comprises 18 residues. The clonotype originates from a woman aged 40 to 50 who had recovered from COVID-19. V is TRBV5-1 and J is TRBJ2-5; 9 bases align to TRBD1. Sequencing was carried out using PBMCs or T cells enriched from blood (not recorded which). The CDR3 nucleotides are TGCGCCAGCAGCTGGTACAGGGGGCAGGGGAAGGATTCGGAGACCCAGTACTTC. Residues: CASSWYRGQGKDSETQYF.